The present T cell receptor beta chain was sequenced within a study of Tregs in tolerant kidney transplant recipients. Germline V gives CDR1 SGHRS, CDR2 YFSETQ. V lost 2 bases and J 0 bases, leaving 11 bases between the germline ends. The CDR3 is 16 amino acids. Generated by immunoSEQ multiplex PCR, the TCRdb table keeps only in-frame clones and is missing some. Of about 110,000 clones in the sample, around 87% were seen once. The starting material was CD4+ T cells from blood, obtained before the transplant. This chain connects TRBV5-1 to TRBJ2-2; D may be TRBD2 (6 bases). The sequence was collected from a human donor who received a combined kidney and bone marrow transplant. CDR3 amino acids: CASSLGGTANTGELFF. The CDR3 nucleotides read TGCGCCAGCAGCTTAGGTGGGACTGCGAACACCGGGGAGCTGTTTTTT.